This TCR beta chain was captured in a study of technical replicates of blood from a few donors. TCRdb keeps only in-frame clones here, not all; method: immunoSEQ multiplex PCR. The table lists 55,000 to 75,000 clones, roughly 90% of them singletons, with less than 0.5% in the top ten. Sequencing used T cells isolated from PBMCs. This TCR derives from a human donor in good health.

CDR3 DNA sequence: TGCGCCAGCAGCCCCCGGACAGCGAACACTGAAGCTTTCTTT. It is translated as CASSPRTANTEAFF. V is TRBV5-1 and J is TRBJ1-1; a weak D match, TRBD1 (6 bases). This CDR3 spans 14 amino acids. The germline gives CDR1 SGHRS, CDR2 YFSETQ. Trimming removed 4 bases from V and 1 base from J, with 11 bases in between.